The rows below give T cell receptor beta chains drawn from one sample of a study of blood T cell repertoires in COVID-19. Profiling relied on immunoSEQ multiplex PCR, and the TCRdb table lists in-frame clones only, not all of them. Of more than 140,000 clones listed, about 86% are singletons. Sequencing input: peripheral blood. The source is a woman aged 60-70 years with acute or convalescent COVID-19. The conserved cysteine and the conserved F or W are not part of the CDR3 here. The order of the fields is J gene, V gene, CDR3 protein.

>TRBJ1-2|TRBV7-3
ASSLTGQGGLGYT
>TRBJ2-6|TRBV18
ASSPFTDTSSGANVLT
>TRBJ2-7|TRBV5-6
ASRNPGLPYEQY
>TRBJ1-5|TRBV15
ATSRDLAGAGQPQH
>TRBJ2-1|TRBV5-4
ASSPPGLAGTLNEQF
>TRBJ2-1|TRBV3-1/TRBV3-2
ASSQVDRLF
>TRBJ2-3|TRBV5-1
ASLLGGAGTDTQY
>TRBJ2-5|TRBV15
ATSRDWGTSGEETQY
>TRBJ2-1|TRBV7-2
ASSLPGGYNEQF
>TRBJ1-3|TRBV6-5
ASRKGDSGNTIY
>TRBJ1-1|TRBV28
ASSFLGGAGRTEAF
>TRBJ2-1|TRBV7-6
ASSLHPGLANNEQF
>TRBJ1-2|TRBV7-2
ASSFRGDNYGYT
>TRBJ2-7|TRBV21-1
ASSDRDRAHEQY
>TRBJ1-2|TRBV6-5
ASSYFQTGGNGYT
>TRBJ1-1|TRBV5-8
ASSLTRPWAGSEAF
>TRBJ1-5|TRBV4-3
ASSQDWTGTQPQH
>TRBJ2-1|TRBV11-2
ASSSPRDSQDDNEQF
>TRBJ2-2|TRBV11-1
ASSTTSGVTGELF
>TRBJ1-2|TRBV12-3/TRBV12-4
ASSLTGYGYT
>TRBJ1-3|TRBV7-9
ASRQGVGNTIY
>TRBJ2-5|TRBV19
ASSIGTGYQETQY
>TRBJ2-1|TRBV7-8
ASSLGGGGAAYNEQF
>TRBJ1-3|TRBV6-5
ASSYTRNAENTIY
>TRBJ1-2|TRBV24-1
ATSDHRDRGRYGYT
>TRBJ2-7|TRBV5-8
ATGTGTGTYEQH
>TRBJ1-2|TRBV25-1
ASSEYSTGGWGYT
>TRBJ2-1|TRBV5-4
ASSLSGGPGSYNEQF
>TRBJ2-1|TRBV6-5
ASSPLTYNEQF
>TRBJ1-4|TRBV11-2
ASSLQTVRGEKLF
>TRBJ2-2|TRBV5-4
ASSLATGGTVNTGELF
>TRBJ1-1|TRBV6-4
ASSDVPGEGEAF
>TRBJ1-6|TRBV6-2/TRBV6-3
ASSPKGASYNSPLH
>TRBJ2-7|TRBV5-5
ASSRDNYEQY
>TRBJ2-7|TRBV14
ASSQKLKRTDFRNEQY
>TRBJ2-7|TRBV5-1
ASSPQTGAPYEQY
>TRBJ2-1|TRBV2
ASSDRDSAYNEQF
>TRBJ2-1|TRBV13
ASSFPTSGGYEQF
>TRBJ2-1|TRBV7-2
ASSLMGRDEQF
>TRBJ1-1|TRBV5-5
ASSLWAGGAANTEAF
>TRBJ2-5|TRBV7-2
ASSPAPAVQETQY
>TRBJ1-2|TRBV7-2
ASSYTVTGGQGYGYT
>TRBJ1-5|TRBV6-5
ASSRRQGSNQPQH
>TRBJ1-5|TRBV9
ASSVGIREDQPQH